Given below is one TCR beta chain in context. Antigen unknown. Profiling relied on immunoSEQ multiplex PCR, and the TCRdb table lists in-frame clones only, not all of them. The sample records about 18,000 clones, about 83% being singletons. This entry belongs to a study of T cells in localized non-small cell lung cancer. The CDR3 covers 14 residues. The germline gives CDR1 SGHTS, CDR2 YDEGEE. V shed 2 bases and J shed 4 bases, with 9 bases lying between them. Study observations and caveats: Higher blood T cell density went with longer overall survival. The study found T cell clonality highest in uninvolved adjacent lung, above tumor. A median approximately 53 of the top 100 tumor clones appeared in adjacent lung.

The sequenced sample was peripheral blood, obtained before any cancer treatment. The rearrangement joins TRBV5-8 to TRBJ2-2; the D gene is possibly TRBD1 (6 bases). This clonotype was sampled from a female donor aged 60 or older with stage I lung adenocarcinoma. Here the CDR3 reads CASSFRGSTGELFF. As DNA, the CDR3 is TGTGCCAGCAGCTTCAGGGGAAGCACCGGGGAGCTGTTTTTT.